This TCR beta chain was identified during a study of shared clonotypes between healthy human individuals. CD45RO-negative, CCR7-selected cells formed the naive CD8 fraction, which excluded terminally differentiated effector memory CD45RA+ cells. The V end lost 4 bases, the J end lost 7 bases, and 17 bases lay between the germline ends. The CDR3 is 14 amino acids. Germline V gene lookup returns CDR1 MNHNY and CDR2 SVGAGI (reference sequence). This clone was detected once. This table comes from immunoSEQ multiplex PCR, and its TCRdb copy is limited to in-frame clones, with some not included. The repertoire holds approximately 1.9 million clones, with 93% as singletons.

This chain uses TRBV6-6 with TRBJ2-7, with a possible D match to TRBD2 (6 bases). The TCR originated in a young man in good health. Some clones in this sample may be carry-over from other donors' samples. Sequenced sample: naive CD8+ T cells from PBMCs. The CDR3 DNA reads as TGTGCCAGCAGTTGGGACTCTCGTACGATTGAGCAGTACTTC. This gives the protein CASSWDSRTIEQYF.